The present T cell receptor beta chain was sequenced within a study of identical twins. The length of the CDR3 is 15 residues. V lost 7 bases, J lost 4 bases, and 19 bases lay in between. TCRdb independently ran MiXCR on the 5' RACE reads; one entry per CDR3 protein. This table has a few hundred thousand distinct CDR3 sequences, about 10% appearing once. Many counts were recorded for this clonotype. What was sequenced was memory T cells sorted from blood. This TCR was sampled from a man aged 50 or older in good health. The chain links TRBV12-3 or TRBV12-4 to TRBJ1-2; D remains ambiguous. CDR3 region: CASTRVDRFVYGYTF. CDR3 nucleotide sequence: TGTGCCAGCACCCGAGTGGACCGGTTTGTCTATGGCTACACCTTC.